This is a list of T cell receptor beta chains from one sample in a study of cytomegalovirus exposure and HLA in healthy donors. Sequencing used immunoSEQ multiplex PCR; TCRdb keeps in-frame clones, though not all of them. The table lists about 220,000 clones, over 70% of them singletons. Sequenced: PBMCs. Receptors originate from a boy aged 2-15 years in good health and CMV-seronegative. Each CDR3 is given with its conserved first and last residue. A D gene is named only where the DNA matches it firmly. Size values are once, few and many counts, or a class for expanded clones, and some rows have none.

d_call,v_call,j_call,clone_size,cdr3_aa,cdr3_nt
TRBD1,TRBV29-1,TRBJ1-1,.,CSVVYRAGGRVAFF,TGCAGCGTTGTGTACCGGGCAGGGGGCCGGGTCGCTTTCTTT
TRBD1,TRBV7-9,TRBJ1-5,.,CASSVSGQGRNQPQHF,TGTGCCAGCAGCGTCTCAGGACAGGGACGCAATCAGCCCCAGCATTTT
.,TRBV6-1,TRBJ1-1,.,CASSEGGGPMNTEAFF,TGTGCCAGCAGTGAAGGGGGAGGTCCAATGAACACTGAAGCTTTCTTT
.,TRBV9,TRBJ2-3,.,CASSLGGLLTDTQYF,TGTGCCAGCAGCCTAGGGGGACTTCTCACAGATACGCAGTATTTT
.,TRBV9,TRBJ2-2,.,CASSVDSPGELFF,TGTGCCAGCAGCGTAGACTCTCCCGGGGAGCTGTTTTTT
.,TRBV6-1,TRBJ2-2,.,CASTVALNTGELFF,TGTGCCAGCACTGTGGCATTAAACACCGGGGAGCTGTTTTTT
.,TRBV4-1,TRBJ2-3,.,CASSPAKQGGYGDTQYF,TGCGCCAGCAGCCCGGCCAAACAGGGGGGGTATGGAGATACGCAGTATTTT
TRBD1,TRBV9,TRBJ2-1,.,CASSVEGQGLTQFF,TGTGCCAGCAGCGTAGAGGGACAGGGGTTAACGCAGTTCTTC
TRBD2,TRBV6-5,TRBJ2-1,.,CASRLAGAHEQFF,TGTGCCAGCCGACTAGCGGGAGCCCATGAGCAGTTCTTC
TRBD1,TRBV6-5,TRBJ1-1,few,CASSYSWTGNTEAFF,TGTGCCAGCAGTTACAGTTGGACAGGGAACACTGAAGCTTTCTTT
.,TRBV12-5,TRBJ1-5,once,CASGGGSNQPQHF,TGTGCTAGTGGAGGGGGAAGCAATCAGCCCCAGCATTTT
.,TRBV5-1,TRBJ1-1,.,CASSLGGPTEAFF,TGCGCCAGCAGCTTGGGGGGCCCCACTGAAGCTTTCTTT
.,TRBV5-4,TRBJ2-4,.,CASSLGQGGNIQYF,TGTGCCAGCAGCTTGGGACAGGGAGGTAACATTCAGTACTTC
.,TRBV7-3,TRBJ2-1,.,CASSLSSGPLYNEQFF,TGTGCCAGCAGCTTATCGAGTGGGCCTCTCTACAATGAGCAGTTCTTC
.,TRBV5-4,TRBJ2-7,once,CASSLAQGEQYF,TGTGCCAGCAGCTTGGCACAGGGTGAGCAGTACTTC
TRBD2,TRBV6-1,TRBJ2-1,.,CASSQLAGGPNEQFF,TGTGCCAGCAGCCAACTAGCGGGAGGGCCCAATGAGCAGTTCTTC
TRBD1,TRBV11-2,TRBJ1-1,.,CASSWTGTEAFF,TGTGCCAGCAGCTGGACAGGGACTGAAGCTTTCTTT
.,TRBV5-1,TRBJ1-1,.,CASSSNLQGGKMNTEAFF,TGCGCCAGCAGCTCCAACCTACAAGGGGGAAAAATGAACACTGAAGCTTTCTTT
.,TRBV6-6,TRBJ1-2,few,CASNPGHNYGYTF,TGTGCCAGCAACCCGGGACACAACTATGGCTACACCTTC
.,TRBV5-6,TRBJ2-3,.,CASSLILRLTPWRTDTQYF,TGTGCCAGCAGCTTGATCTTGCGATTAACCCCCTGGAGGACAGATACGCAGTATTTT
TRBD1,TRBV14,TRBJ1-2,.,CASSQVLKGAGGYTF,TGTGCCAGCAGCCAAGTTTTAAAGGGGGCGGGTGGCTACACCTTC
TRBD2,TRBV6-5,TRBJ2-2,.,CASKQSGSHTGELFF,TGTGCCAGCAAACAGAGCGGGAGTCACACCGGGGAGCTGTTTTTT
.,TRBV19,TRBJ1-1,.,CASSMEQNTEAFF,TGTGCCAGTAGTATGGAGCAGAACACTGAAGCTTTCTTT
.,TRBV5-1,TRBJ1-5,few,CASSLDSSNQPQHF,TGCGCCAGCAGCCTAGACAGCTCCAATCAGCCCCAGCATTTT
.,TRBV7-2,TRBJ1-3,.,CASSFLGGSSGNTIYF,TGTGCCAGCAGCTTTTTAGGGGGAAGCTCTGGAAACACCATATATTTT
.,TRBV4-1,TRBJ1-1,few,CASSHGGKNTEAFF,TGCGCCAGCAGCCATGGAGGGAAGAACACTGAAGCTTTCTTT
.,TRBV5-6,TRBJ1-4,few,CASSFHMTTNEKLFF,TGTGCCAGCAGCTTCCACATGACAACTAATGAAAAACTGTTTTTT
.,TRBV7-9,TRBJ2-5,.,CASSLVSRTVVRETQYF,TGTGCCAGCAGCTTAGTGTCCCGGACAGTGGTTAGGGAGACCCAGTACTTC
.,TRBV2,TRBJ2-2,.,CASSEDFGTGELFF,TGTGCCAGCAGTGAGGACTTTGGCACCGGGGAGCTGTTTTTT
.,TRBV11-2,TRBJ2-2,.,CASSLAAGSNTGELFF,TGTGCCAGCAGCTTAGCGGCAGGATCGAACACCGGGGAGCTGTTTTTT
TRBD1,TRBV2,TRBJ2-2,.,CASSGTGGNTGELFF,TGTGCCAGCAGTGGGACAGGGGGGAACACCGGGGAGCTGTTTTTT
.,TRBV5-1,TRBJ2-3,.,CASSPDSLGGTDTQYF,TGCGCCAGCAGCCCGGACAGTCTGGGAGGCACAGATACGCAGTATTTT
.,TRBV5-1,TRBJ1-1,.,CASSIDSVREAFF,TGCGCCAGCAGCATCGACAGCGTCCGGGAAGCTTTCTTT
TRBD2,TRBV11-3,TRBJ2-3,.,CASSLGERGGTQYF,TGTGCCAGCAGCTTAGGGGAGCGGGGGGGCACGCAGTATTTT
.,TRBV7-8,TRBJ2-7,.,CASSSGPTYEQYF,TGTGCCAGCTCAAGCGGGCCCACCTACGAGCAGTACTTC
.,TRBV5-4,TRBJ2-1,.,CASSFDSYNEQFF,TGTGCCAGCAGTTTTGACAGCTACAATGAGCAGTTCTTC
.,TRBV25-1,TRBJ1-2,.,CASSARQDNYGYTF,TGTGCCAGCAGTGCTAGACAGGATAACTATGGCTACACCTTC
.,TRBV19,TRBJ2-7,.,CASSTDWQAYEQYF,TGTGCCAGTAGTACTGATTGGCAAGCCTACGAGCAGTACTTC
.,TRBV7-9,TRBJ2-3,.,CASSPLLAAFTDTQYF,TGTGCCAGCAGCCCGCTCCTGGCGGCCTTCACAGATACGCAGTATTTT
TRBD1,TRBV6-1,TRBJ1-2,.,CASSEAGGDRAGNYGYTF,TGTGCCAGCAGTGAAGCCGGGGGCGACAGGGCGGGAAACTATGGCTACACCTTC
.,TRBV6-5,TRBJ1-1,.,CASSWGELTEAFF,TGTGCCAGCAGTTGGGGGGAATTGACTGAAGCTTTCTTT
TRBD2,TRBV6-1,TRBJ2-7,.,CASSPWTSGSLEQYF,TGTGCCAGCAGTCCTTGGACTAGCGGGAGTCTTGAGCAGTACTTC